This is a list of T cell receptor beta chains from one sample in a study of TIL therapy for anti-PD-1-resistant metastatic lung cancer. Generated by immunoSEQ multiplex PCR, the TCRdb table keeps only in-frame clones and is missing some. Seen here are some 57,000 clones, over 75% observed once, and the top ten hold around 2.6%. Sequences were derived from blood, sampled at baseline. Source of these receptors: a person between 25 and 80 years old with non-small cell lung cancer. Each CDR3 is given with its conserved first and last residue. The D gene is left open where the match is weak. Expanded clones are given a class, and other clones once, few, many or no size at all.

TRBV15,.,.,TRBJ1-2,TGTGCCACCAGCAGAGATGGAGACTATGGCTACACCTTC,CATSRDGDYGYTF
TRBV27,.,.,TRBJ2-2,TGTGCCAGCAGTTTAAGATACAGTTCGAACACCGGGGAGCTGTTTTTT,CASSLRYSSNTGELFF
TRBV7-2,.,TRBD1,TRBJ1-4,TGTGCCAGCAGCTTAAAGACAGGGTCTAATGAAAAACTGTTTTTT,CASSLKTGSNEKLFF
TRBV19,.,.,TRBJ2-1,TGTGCCAGTAGTATAGCCCTCCATGAGCAGTTCTTC,CASSIALHEQFF
TRBV4-1,.,TRBD1,TRBJ1-2,TGCGCCAGCAGCCAAGAACAGGGGTTCGGCGGCTACACCTTC,CASSQEQGFGGYTF
TRBV2,.,.,TRBJ1-1,TGTGCCAGCGCGGGCCTGGTGGTTACTGAAGCTTTCTTT,CASAGLVVTEAFF
TRBV24-1,.,TRBD1,TRBJ2-5,TGTGCCACCTCCCCGGGACAGGGTATACAGACCCAGTACTTC,CATSPGQGIQTQYF
TRBV20-1,.,.,TRBJ1-1,TGCAGTGCTAGGATGAACACTGAAGCTTTCTTT,CSARMNTEAFF
TRBV9,.,.,TRBJ2-7,TGTGCCAGCAGTCTTGGTGGGGGGATCCTGGGAGAGCAGTACTTC,CASSLGGGILGEQYF
TRBV7-3,once,TRBD1,TRBJ1-1,TGTGCCAGCAGCTTGGGGGCAGGGGGAGGGACTGAAGCTTTCTTT,CASSLGAGGGTEAFF
TRBV28,.,.,TRBJ1-2,TGTGCCAGCAGTCCTTTAGGACAGTCCTATGGCTACACCTTC,CASSPLGQSYGYTF
TRBV28,.,.,TRBJ2-4,TGTGCCAGCAGTTTAGGGGTAAGGAGGGACCACAAAAACATTCAGTACTTC,CASSLGVRRDHKNIQYF
TRBV10-2,.,.,TRBJ2-3,TGCGCCAGCAGATGGTTTACGGACGGATCAGATACGCAGTATTTT,CASRWFTDGSDTQYF
TRBV12-3/TRBV12-4,once,.,TRBJ2-1,TGTGCCAGCAGTTTTCGTTTTGAGCAGTTCTTC,CASSFRFEQFF
TRBV2,few,.,TRBJ2-1,TGTGCCACCAGGCCAAGGACGGCAAAAATCTTCAATGAGCAGTTCTTC,CATRPRTAKIFNEQFF
TRBV25-1,.,.,TRBJ1-2,TGTGCCAGCAGTGAATCGGGCTTCTCTTATGGCTACACCTTC,CASSESGFSYGYTF
TRBV25-1,.,.,TRBJ2-5,TGTGCCAGCAGTGACTTACGGACCCAGTACTTC,CASSDLRTQYF
TRBV6-5,.,TRBD2,TRBJ2-1,TGTGCCAGCAGGCCCCGGGAGGGAAACAATGAGCAGTTCTTC,CASRPREGNNEQFF
TRBV10-3,.,.,TRBJ1-1,TGTGCCATCGGGAGGGGGAGTGAAACTGAAGCTTTCTTT,CAIGRGSETEAFF
TRBV12-3/TRBV12-4,few,.,TRBJ2-7,TGTGCCAGCAGTTTAGCGCTGGGTCAGGAGCAGTACTTC,CASSLALGQEQYF
TRBV11-3,once,.,TRBJ1-1,TGTGCCAGCAGTAAAGAAATGGGCACTGAAGCTTTCTTT,CASSKEMGTEAFF
TRBV3-1/TRBV3-2,.,.,TRBJ1-1,TGTGCCAGCAGCCAAGTAAGCACTGAAGCTTTCTTT,CASSQVSTEAFF
TRBV30,.,TRBD1,TRBJ1-5,TGTGCCTGGGGACAGGGGATCAATCAGCCCCAGCATTTT,CAWGQGINQPQHF
TRBV29-1,.,.,TRBJ2-1,TGCAGCGTTGTAGGCTCAAGACACGGGATAGATGAGCAGTTCTTC,CSVVGSRHGIDEQFF
TRBV19,.,TRBD1,TRBJ2-4,TGTGCCAGTAGTATAACAGGGGCTGAAGCCAAAAACATTCAGTACTTC,CASSITGAEAKNIQYF
TRBV3-1/TRBV3-2,.,.,TRBJ1-1,TGTGCCAGCAGCCCCCGAAGGGGCACTGAAGCTTTCTTT,CASSPRRGTEAFF
TRBV18,.,.,TRBJ2-7,TGTGCCAGCTCACCAGCCCTGGGAAGCTCCTACGAGCAGTACTTC,CASSPALGSSYEQYF
TRBV5-1,.,.,TRBJ2-3,TGCGCCTCCAGCCCTAGAGGGCAAGATAGCACAGATACGCAGTATTTT,CASSPRGQDSTDTQYF
TRBV10-3,.,.,TRBJ2-2,TGTGCCATCAGTGAGTTTGAGGGTCCCGGGGAGCTGTTTTTT,CAISEFEGPGELFF
TRBV24-1,once,TRBD1,TRBJ1-5,TGTGCCACCAGTGAGACCGGGACAGGGTTGAAGCCCCAGCATTTT,CATSETGTGLKPQHF
TRBV5-1,.,TRBD2,TRBJ2-3,TGCGCCAGCAGCTTGGGCGGGAGGCGAATGGTGGATACGCAGTATTTT,CASSLGGRRMVDTQYF
TRBV7-2,.,.,TRBJ2-7,TGTGCCAGCAGCTTAAGAACAGCTGATTACGAGCAGTACTTC,CASSLRTADYEQYF
TRBV10-2,.,.,TRBJ2-5,TGCGCCAGCAGTCTCGGCGGGGTCCAAGAGACCCAGTACTTC,CASSLGGVQETQYF